Described below is a single TCR beta chain sequence and its context. These data come from a study of blood T cell repertoires in COVID-19. The wider study: PBMCs, B-cell-depleted T cells, or T cells were the source of the cDNA or gDNA that made up the material.

The CDR3 is made up of 15 amino acids. The J segment lost 9 bases and the V segment lost 4 bases, leaving 6 bases of the junction unmatched. Germline V gives CDR1 LGHDT, CDR2 YNNKEL (reference sequence). Authors' analysis steps: Estimates of nucleated cell counts were drawn from the amplification of reference gene primers. Assay used: immunoSEQ multiplex PCR; TCRdb lists only in-frame clones, some missing. That table gives V, J and clone size, and the DNA gave D and trimming. This table has about 240,000 clones, approximately 83% appearing once. Material: PBMCs or T cells enriched from blood (not recorded which). J is TRBJ2-1 and V is TRBV3-1 (or the pseudogene TRBV3-2), with 13 positions matching TRBD2. The receptor comes from a woman aged 40 to 50 with acute COVID-19. CDR3 region: CASSLVGLAGSEQFF. CDR3 in DNA: TGTGCCAGCAGCCTTGTGGGACTAGCGGGATCTGAGCAGTTCTTC.